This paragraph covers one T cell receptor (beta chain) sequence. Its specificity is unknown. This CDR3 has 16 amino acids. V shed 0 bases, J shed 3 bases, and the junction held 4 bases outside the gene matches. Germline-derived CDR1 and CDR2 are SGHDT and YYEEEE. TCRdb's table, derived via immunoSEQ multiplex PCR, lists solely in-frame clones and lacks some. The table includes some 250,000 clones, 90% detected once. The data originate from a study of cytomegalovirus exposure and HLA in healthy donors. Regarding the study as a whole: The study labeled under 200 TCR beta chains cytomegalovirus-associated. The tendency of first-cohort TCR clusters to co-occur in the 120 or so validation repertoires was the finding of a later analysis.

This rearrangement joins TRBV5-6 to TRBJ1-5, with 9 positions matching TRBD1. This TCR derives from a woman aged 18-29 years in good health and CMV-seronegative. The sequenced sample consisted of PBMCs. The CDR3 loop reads CASSLGGQGINQPQHF. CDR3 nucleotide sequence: TGTGCCAGCAGCTTGGGGGGACAGGGAATCAATCAGCCCCAGCATTTT.